This entry is about one T cell receptor beta chain. This sample was taken from a study of regulatory T cells in long-lasting Graves disease. Time point indicated: newly diagnosed GD, antithyroid drugs for less than 3 months. From PBMCs, RNA was extracted and then used to make the TCR library. The TCR beta library used iRepertoire HTBI primers with Arm-PCR amplification of CDR3. TCRdb reprocessed the multiplex PCR reads with MiXCR, giving one entry per CDR3 protein. The table includes 680,000 or so distinct CDR3 sequences, roughly 16% detected once. Trimming removed 2 bases from V and 4 bases from J; junction bases left unmatched: 20. The CDR3 is 20 residues long. In germline, CDR1 is SGHRS, CDR2 YFSETQ. This same sample was also taken into another study, of T cells in Graves' hyperthyroidism and ophthalmopathy.

The source material was peripheral blood mononuclear cells (PBMCs), sampled at new diagnosis, from a patient treated with antithyroid drugs. This clonotype was obtained from a woman between 25 and 40 years old with Graves disease. The rearrangement joins TRBV5-1 to TRBJ1-5, with 8 positions matching TRBD1. The DNA of the CDR3 is TGCGCCAGCAGCTTTCGGGAGTGGCCAGAGGACAGGGAGGGAAATCAGCCCCAGCATTTT. Protein sequence: CASSFREWPEDREGNQPQHF.